This entry lists 17 T cell receptor beta chains sequenced from one sample in a study of CD8 T cells in ankylosing spondylitis. MiXCR was run by TCRdb on the 5' RACE reads, yielding one entry per CDR3 protein. Altogether fewer than 250,000 distinct CDR3 sequences are present, roughly a tenth being singletons, with the ten largest covering 2% to 3%. The source material was blood, either unsorted or a sorted T cell fraction (not recorded which). The receptors stem from a male donor with ankylosing spondylitis or in good health (not recorded which).

This clonotype has a count of ten or more. The chain combines TRBV20-1 with TRBJ2-7, with D perhaps matching TRBD2 (6 bases). CDR3 length: 11 amino acids. V was cut by 6 bases and J by 6 bases, with 12 bases left in between. Per germline, CDR1 DFQATT and CDR2 SNEGSKA (reference sequence). This CDR3 is CSAEGTGEQYF. The CDR3 DNA sequence: TGCAGTGCAGAAGGGACTGGCGAGCAGTACTTC.

J is TRBJ2-7 and V is TRBV5-5; D uncertain. Deletions cut 5 bases from V and 2 bases from J, with 17 bases between. The CDR3 is 15 amino acids. CDR1 is SGHKS, CDR2 YYEKEE, per germline (reference sequence). The CDR3 loop reads CASSSVGQETYEQYF. The CDR3 nucleotides are TGTGCCAGCAGTTCCGTCGGGCAGGAAACCTACGAGCAGTACTTC.

This clonotype turned up a few times. A much bigger clone sits one base away, suggesting this may be a read error. This chain uses TRBV29-1 with TRBJ1-1, with a possible D match to TRBD1 (5 bases). Germline CDR1 and CDR2: SQVTM and ANQGSEA. This CDR3 region has 13 residues. V dropped 4 bases and J dropped 4 bases, with 13 bases sitting between them. The CDR3 here is CSVALGRTTEAFF. CDR3 DNA: TGCAGCGTTGCCTTGGGGCGGACCACTGAAGCTTTCTTT.

This clonotype has a handful of counts. The J gene is TRBJ2-1, the V gene TRBV20-1, with D possibly being TRBD1 or TRBD2 (7 bases each). CDR3 length: 16 amino acids. Germline V CDR1 and CDR2: DFQATT, SNEGSKA (reference sequence). The V gene lost 1 base and the J gene lost 2 bases, with 15 bases spanning the gap. The CDR3, as DNA: TGCAGTGCTAGAGGGAGGGGGCGGGGGACCTACAATGAGCAGTTCTTC. The encoded protein is CSARGRGRGTYNEQFF.

This clonotype was counted only a few times. The rearrangement uses TRBV12-3 or TRBV12-4 and TRBJ1-4; D uncertain. The CDR3 runs 14 residues. The V and J ends lost 6 bases and 1 base respectively, with 9 bases between them. The chain's CDR3 is CASSSDGTNEKLFF. In nucleotides, the CDR3 is TGTGCCAGCAGCTCGGACGGAACTAATGAAAAACTGTTTTTT.

The sample holds many counts of this clonotype. The chain is built from TRBV20-1 and TRBJ1-1, with TRBD1 matching over 7 bases. The CDR3 has 14 residues. CDR1 DFQATT and CDR2 SNEGSKA come from the germline V gene (reference sequence). V was pared by 0 bases and J by 3 bases, with 4 bases of the junction left unmatched. The CDR3 region has the DNA TGCAGTGCTAGAGATCAGGGGGGATACACTGAAGCTTTCTTT. This codes for CSARDQGGYTEAFF.

This clonotype was seen a handful of times. The chain carries TRBV10-1 and TRBJ2-1; D is uncertain. This CDR3 region has 13 residues. V gave up 3 bases and J gave up 8 bases, with 11 bases separating them. Germline V lookup: CDR1 WNHNN, CDR2 SYGVQD (reference sequence). CDR3 region: CASSDLLLYEQFF. For the CDR3, the DNA is TGCGCCAGCAGTGACCTGCTCCTATATGAGCAGTTCTTC.

This clonotype was picked up a small number of times. The rearrangement joins TRBV27 to TRBJ2-1; the match to TRBD2 covers 15 bases. V lost 5 bases to trimming and J lost 8 bases; unmatched junction nucleotides: 7. Germline CDR1 MNHEY, CDR2 SMNVEV (reference sequence). The CDR3 has 16 amino acids. CDR3: CASSRGTSGRWDEQFF. CDR3 DNA: TGTGCCAGCAGTCGCGGGACTAGCGGGAGGTGGGATGAGCAGTTCTTC.

There are many counts of this clonotype. This chain uses TRBV12-3 or TRBV12-4 with TRBJ1-1; D gene uncertain. The CDR3 consists of 15 residues. Trimming took 1 base from V and 0 from J, leaving 9 bases between them. CDR3 protein: CASSLESGLNTEAFF. The CDR3 DNA reads as TGTGCCAGCAGTTTAGAGTCTGGCTTGAACACTGAAGCTTTCTTT.

This clonotype has ten or more counts. The J gene is TRBJ1-5, the V gene TRBV4-2, with D uncertain. Trimming pared 1 base from V and 5 bases from J, leaving 12 bases between. CDR1 and CDR2 (germline): LGHNA, YNFKEQ. The CDR3 totals 15 residues. This CDR3 reads CASSQGRSADQPQHF. The DNA of the CDR3 is TGTGCCAGCAGCCAAGGCCGTTCCGCCGATCAGCCCCAGCATTTT.

In DNA form, the CDR3 reads TGTGCCAGCAGCCCGATAGGCGGAGGACAAGAGACCCAGTACTTC. Protein product: CASSPIGGGQETQYF. The chain joins TRBV5-5 to TRBJ2-5, with a possible D match to TRBD2 (5 bases). CDR1 and CDR2 from the germline V gene are SGHKS and YYEKEE (reference sequence). There are 15 residues in the CDR3. The V end lost 4 bases, the J end lost 2 bases, and 15 bases lay between the germline ends.

This clonotype was counted many times. This chain links TRBV18 with TRBJ2-3; the D gene is possibly TRBD2 (7 bases). The CDR3 is 15 residues long. V lost 2 bases and J lost 5, with 14 bases in between. CDR1 is KGHSH, CDR2 LQKENI, per germline. The CDR3 DNA follows: TGTGCCAGCTCACCAGGATGGGGGGGCCAAGATACGCAGTATTTT. Protein product: CASSPGWGGQDTQYF.

This clonotype came up a few times. This chain joins TRBV12-3 or TRBV12-4 and TRBJ2-3; D gene ambiguous. V was trimmed by 1 base and J by 3 bases, leaving 5 bases between them. This CDR3 is built from 13 residues. CDR3 region: CASSLGETDTQYF. The DNA of the CDR3 is TGTGCCAGCAGTTTAGGAGAGACAGATACGCAGTATTTT.

This clonotype was detected ten times or more. The chain combines TRBV6-1 with TRBJ1-3; 10 positions agree with TRBD1. Germline-derived CDR1 and CDR2 are MNHNS and SASEGT. V lost 7 bases and J lost 0; bases outside the gene matches: 6. This CDR3 region has 16 residues. The chain's CDR3 is CASKGQGLLSGNTIYF. CDR3 nucleotide sequence: TGTGCCAGCAAGGGACAGGGGCTCCTCTCTGGAAACACCATATATTTT.

This CDR3 reads CASSINRRNTEAFF. The DNA for the CDR3 is TGTGCCAGTAGTATAAACAGGAGGAACACTGAAGCTTTCTTT. The chain uses TRBV19 and TRBJ1-1; D perhaps matches TRBD1 (5 bases). From germline, CDR1 is LNHDA and CDR2 SQIVND (reference sequence). V lost 2 bases and J lost 1, with 8 bases in between. This CDR3 has 14 residues.

A few counts support this clonotype. This chain connects TRBV11-2 to TRBJ2-1; D perhaps matches TRBD2 (5 bases). This CDR3 region has 15 residues. The germline V and J ends were trimmed by 5 bases and 4 bases, with 15 bases remaining between them. CDR1 and CDR2 from the germline V gene are SGHAT and FQNNGV. This CDR3 is CASSLVASRYNEQFF. The DNA for the CDR3 is TGTGCCAGCAGCCTGGTGGCTAGCAGGTACAATGAGCAGTTCTTC.

This clonotype was observed many times. The chain combines TRBV20-1 with TRBJ1-5; 8 bases align to TRBD1. The CDR3 totals 12 residues. Germline V gene data show CDR1 as DFQATT and CDR2 as SNEGSKA (reference sequence). Trimming at V came to 5 bases and at J to 4 bases, leaving 1 base not matched to a gene. The CDR3 bases are TGCAGTGCTCGGACAGGGAATCAGCCCCAGCATTTT. It codes for CSARTGNQPQHF.